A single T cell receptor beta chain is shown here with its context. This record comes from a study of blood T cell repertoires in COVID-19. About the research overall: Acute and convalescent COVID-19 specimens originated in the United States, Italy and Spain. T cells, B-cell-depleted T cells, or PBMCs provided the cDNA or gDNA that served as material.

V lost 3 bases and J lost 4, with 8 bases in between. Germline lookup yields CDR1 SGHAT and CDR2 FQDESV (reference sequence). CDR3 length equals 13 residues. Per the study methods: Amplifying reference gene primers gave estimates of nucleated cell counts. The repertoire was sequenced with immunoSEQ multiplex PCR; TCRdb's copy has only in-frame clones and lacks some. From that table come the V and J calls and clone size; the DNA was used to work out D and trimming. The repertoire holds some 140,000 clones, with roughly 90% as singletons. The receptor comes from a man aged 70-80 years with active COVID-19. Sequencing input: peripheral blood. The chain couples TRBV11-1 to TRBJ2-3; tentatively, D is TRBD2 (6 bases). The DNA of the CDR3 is TGTGCCAGCAGCTTTCGCGGGGCAGATACGCAGTATTTT. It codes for CASSFRGADTQYF. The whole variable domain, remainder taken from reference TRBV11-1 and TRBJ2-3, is EAEVAQSPRYKITEKSQAVAFWCDPISGHATLYWYRQILGQGPELLVQFQDESVVDDSQLPKDRFSAERLKGVDSTLKIQPAELGDSAMYLCASSFRGADTQYFGPGTRLTVL.